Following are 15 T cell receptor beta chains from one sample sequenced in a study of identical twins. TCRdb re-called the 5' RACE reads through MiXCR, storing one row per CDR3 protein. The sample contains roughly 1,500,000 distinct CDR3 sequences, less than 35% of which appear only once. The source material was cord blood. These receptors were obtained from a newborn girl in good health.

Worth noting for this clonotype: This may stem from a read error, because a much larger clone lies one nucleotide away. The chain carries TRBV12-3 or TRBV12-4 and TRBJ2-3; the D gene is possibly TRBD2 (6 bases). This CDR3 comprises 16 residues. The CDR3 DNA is TGTGCCAGCAGTTTTGCGGGGCACTTATACACAGGTACGCAGTATTTT. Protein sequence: CASSFAGHLYTGTQYF.

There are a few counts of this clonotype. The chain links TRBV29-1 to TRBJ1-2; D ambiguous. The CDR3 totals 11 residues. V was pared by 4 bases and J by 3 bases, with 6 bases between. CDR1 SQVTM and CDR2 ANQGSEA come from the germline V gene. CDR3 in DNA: TGCAGCGTTGCCAGCTACTATGGCTACACCTTC. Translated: CSVASYYGYTF.

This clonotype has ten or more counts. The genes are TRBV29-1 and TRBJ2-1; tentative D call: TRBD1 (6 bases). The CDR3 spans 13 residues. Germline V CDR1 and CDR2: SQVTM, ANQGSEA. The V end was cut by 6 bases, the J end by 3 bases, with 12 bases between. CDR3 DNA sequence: TGCAGCGTACAGGGATATAGCTACAATGAGCAGTTCTTC. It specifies CSVQGYSYNEQFF.

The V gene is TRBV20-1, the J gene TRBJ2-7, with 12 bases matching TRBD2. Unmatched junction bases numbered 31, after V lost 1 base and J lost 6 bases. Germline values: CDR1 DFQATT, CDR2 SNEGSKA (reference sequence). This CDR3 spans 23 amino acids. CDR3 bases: TGCAGTGCTAGAGTGGGGCGGAAACTAACTTGGACTAGCGGGACCTTAAGGCTCCTCGAGCAGTACTTC. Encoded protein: CSARVGRKLTWTSGTLRLLEQYF.

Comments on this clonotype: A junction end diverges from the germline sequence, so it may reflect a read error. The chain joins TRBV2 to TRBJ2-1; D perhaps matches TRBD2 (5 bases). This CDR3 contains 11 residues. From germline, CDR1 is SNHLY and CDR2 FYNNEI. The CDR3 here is CAGQEGVEQSF. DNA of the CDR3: TGTGCCGGCCAAGAGGGAGTTGAGCAGTCCTTC.

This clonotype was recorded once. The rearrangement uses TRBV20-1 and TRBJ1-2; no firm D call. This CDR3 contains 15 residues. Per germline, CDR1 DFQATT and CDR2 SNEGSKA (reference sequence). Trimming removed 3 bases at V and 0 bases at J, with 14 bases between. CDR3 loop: CSARKAGITNYGYTF. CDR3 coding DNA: TGCAGTGCTAGGAAGGCGGGGATTACTAACTATGGCTACACCTTC.

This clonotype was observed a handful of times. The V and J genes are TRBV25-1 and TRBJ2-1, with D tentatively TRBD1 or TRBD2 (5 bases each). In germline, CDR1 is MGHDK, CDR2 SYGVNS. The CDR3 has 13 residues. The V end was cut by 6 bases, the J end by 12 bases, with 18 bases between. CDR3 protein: CASSPHGALAQFF. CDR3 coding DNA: TGTGCCAGCAGCCCCCACGGGGCCCTAGCGCAGTTCTTC.

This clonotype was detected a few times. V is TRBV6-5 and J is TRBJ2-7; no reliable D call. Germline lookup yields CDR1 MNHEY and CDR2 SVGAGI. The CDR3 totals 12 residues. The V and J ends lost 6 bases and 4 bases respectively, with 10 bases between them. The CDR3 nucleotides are TGTGCCAGCAGCCGGATGGGGTACGAGCAGTACTTC. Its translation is CASSRMGYEQYF.

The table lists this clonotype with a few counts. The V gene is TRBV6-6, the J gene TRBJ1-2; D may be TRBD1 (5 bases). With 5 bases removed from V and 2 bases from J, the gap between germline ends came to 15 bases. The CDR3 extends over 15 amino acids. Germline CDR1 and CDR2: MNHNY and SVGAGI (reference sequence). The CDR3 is CASSNRGEGNYGYTF. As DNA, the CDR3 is TGTGCCAGCAGTAACCGAGGAGAGGGGAACTATGGCTACACCTTC.

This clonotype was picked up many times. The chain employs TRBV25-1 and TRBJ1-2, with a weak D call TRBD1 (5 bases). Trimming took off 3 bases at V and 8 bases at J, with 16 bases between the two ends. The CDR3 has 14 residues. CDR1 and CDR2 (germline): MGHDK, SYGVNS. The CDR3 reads CASSDINNRRGYTF. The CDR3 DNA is TGTGCCAGCAGTGACATTAACAACAGGCGCGGCTACACCTTC.

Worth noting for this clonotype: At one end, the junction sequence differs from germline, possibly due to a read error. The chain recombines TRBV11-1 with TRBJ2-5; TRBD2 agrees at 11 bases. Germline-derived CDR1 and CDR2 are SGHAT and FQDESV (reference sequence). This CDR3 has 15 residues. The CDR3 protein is CASNLAGGAYNEQYF. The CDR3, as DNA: TGTGCCAGCAACTTAGCGGGGGGGGCCTACAATGAGCAGTACTTC.

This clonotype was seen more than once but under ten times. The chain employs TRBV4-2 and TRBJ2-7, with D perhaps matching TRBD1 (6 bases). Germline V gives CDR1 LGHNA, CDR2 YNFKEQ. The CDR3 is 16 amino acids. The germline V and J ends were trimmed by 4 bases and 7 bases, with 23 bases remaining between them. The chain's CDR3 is CASSRQSGASYNEQYF. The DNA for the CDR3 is TGTGCCAGCAGCCGCCAATCAGGGGCCTCCTACAATGAGCAGTACTTC.

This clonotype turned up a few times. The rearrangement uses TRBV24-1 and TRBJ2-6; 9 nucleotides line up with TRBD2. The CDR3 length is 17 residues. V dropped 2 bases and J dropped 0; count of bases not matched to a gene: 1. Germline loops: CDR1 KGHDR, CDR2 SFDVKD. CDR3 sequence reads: CATSDSSGTSGANVLTF. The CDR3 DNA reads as TGTGCCACCAGTGATTCTAGCGGGACCTCTGGGGCCAACGTCCTGACTTTC.

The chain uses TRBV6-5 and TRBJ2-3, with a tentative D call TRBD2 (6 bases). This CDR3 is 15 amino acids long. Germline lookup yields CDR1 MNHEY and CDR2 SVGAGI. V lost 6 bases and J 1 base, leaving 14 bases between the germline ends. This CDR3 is CASSRELAGTDTQYF. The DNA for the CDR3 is TGTGCCAGCAGCCGCGAACTAGCCGGCACAGATACGCAGTATTTT.

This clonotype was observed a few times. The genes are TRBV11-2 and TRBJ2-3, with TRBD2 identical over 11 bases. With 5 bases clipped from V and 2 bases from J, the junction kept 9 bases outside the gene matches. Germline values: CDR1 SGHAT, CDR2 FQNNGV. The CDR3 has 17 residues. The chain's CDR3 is CASSLPRLAGTTDTQYF. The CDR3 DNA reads TGTGCCAGCAGCCTTCCCCGACTAGCGGGGACCACAGATACGCAGTATTTT.